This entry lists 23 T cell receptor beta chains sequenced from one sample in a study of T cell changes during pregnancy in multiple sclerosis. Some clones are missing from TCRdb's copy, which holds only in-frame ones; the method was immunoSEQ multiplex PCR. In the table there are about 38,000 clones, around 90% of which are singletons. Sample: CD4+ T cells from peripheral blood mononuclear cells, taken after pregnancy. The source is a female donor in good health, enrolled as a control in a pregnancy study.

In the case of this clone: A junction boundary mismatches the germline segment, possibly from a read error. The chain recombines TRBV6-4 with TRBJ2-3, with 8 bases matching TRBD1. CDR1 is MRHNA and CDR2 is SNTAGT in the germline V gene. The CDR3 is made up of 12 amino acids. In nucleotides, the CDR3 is TGTGCCAGCAGTGAGGGGGCAGGGGGCCGGCATTTT. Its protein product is CASSEGAGGRHF.

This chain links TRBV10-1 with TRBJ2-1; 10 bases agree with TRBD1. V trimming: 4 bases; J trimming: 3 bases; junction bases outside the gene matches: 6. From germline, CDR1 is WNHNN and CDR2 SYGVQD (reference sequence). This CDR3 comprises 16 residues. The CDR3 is CASSGGQGISYNEQFF. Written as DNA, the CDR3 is TGCGCCAGCAGTGGGGGACAGGGGATAAGCTACAATGAGCAGTTCTTC.

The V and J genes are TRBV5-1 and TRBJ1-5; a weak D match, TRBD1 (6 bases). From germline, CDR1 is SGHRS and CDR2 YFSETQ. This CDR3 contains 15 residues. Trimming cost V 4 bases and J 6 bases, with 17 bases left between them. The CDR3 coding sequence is TGCGCCAGCAGCCTTGGAGCAGGGGCAGGTCAGCCCCAGCATTTT. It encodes CASSLGAGAGQPQHF.

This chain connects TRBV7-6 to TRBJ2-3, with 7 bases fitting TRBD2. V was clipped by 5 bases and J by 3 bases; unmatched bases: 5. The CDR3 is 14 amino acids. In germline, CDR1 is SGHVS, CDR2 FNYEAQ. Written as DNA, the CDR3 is TGTGCCAGCAGCGGGGACTATCCGACAGATACGCAGTATTTT. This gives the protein CASSGDYPTDTQYF.

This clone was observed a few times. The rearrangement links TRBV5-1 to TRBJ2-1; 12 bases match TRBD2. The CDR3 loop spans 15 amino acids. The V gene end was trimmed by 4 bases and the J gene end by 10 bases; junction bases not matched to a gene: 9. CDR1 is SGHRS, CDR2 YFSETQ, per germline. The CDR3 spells CASSPGGTSGFEQFF. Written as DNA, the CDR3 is TGCGCCAGCAGCCCGGGCGGGACTAGCGGGTTCGAGCAGTTCTTC.

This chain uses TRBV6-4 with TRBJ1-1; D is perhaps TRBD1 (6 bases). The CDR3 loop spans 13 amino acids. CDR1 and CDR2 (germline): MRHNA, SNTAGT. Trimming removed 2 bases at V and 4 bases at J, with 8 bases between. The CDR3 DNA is TGTGCCAGCAGTGACGGGGGCAGCACTGAAGCTTTCTTT. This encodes CASSDGGSTEAFF.

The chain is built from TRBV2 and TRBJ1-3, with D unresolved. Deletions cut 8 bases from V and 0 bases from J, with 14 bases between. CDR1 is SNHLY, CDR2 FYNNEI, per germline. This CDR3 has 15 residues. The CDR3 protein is CASEGSLSSGNTIYF. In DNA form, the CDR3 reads TGTGCCAGCGAGGGCAGCTTGAGCTCTGGAAACACCATATATTTT. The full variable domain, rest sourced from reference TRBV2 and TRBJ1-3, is EPEVTQTPSHQVTQMGQEVILRCVPISNHLYFYWYRQILGQKVEFLVSFYNNEISEKSEIFDDQFSVERPDGSNFTLKIRSTKLEDSAMYFCASEGSLSSGNTIYFGEGSWLTVV.

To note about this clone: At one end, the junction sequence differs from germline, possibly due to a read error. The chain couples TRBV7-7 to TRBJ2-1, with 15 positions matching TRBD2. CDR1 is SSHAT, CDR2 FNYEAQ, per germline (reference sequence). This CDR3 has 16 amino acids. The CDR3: CASSLGRGLAGGKQFF. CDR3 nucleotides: TGTGCTAGCAGCTTAGGACGGGGACTAGCGGGGGGCAAGCAGTTCTTC.

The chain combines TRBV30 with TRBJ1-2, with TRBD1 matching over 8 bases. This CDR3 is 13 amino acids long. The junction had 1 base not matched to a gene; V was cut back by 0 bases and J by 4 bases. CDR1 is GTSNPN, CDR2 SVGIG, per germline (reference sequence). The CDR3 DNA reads TGTGCCTGGAGTGTAGGGACAGGCTATGGCTACACCTTC. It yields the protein CAWSVGTGYGYTF.

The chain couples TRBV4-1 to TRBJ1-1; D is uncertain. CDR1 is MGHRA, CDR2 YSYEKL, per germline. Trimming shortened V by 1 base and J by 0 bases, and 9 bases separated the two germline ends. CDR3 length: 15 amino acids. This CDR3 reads CASSQAQRVNTEAFF. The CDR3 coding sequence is TGCGCCAGCAGCCAAGCACAGAGGGTGAACACTGAAGCTTTCTTT.

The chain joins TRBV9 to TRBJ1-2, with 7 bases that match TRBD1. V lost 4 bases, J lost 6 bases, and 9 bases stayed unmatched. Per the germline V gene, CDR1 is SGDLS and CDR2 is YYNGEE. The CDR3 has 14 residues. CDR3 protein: CASSPPTGIHGYTF. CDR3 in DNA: TGTGCCAGCAGCCCCCCGACAGGGATCCATGGCTACACCTTC.

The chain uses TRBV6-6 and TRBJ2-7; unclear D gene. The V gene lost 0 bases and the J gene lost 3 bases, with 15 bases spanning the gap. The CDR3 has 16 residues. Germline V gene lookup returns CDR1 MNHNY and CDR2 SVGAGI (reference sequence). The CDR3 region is CASSYSNLGHFYEQYF. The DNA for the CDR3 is TGTGCCAGCAGTTACTCGAACCTAGGTCATTTCTACGAGCAGTACTTC.

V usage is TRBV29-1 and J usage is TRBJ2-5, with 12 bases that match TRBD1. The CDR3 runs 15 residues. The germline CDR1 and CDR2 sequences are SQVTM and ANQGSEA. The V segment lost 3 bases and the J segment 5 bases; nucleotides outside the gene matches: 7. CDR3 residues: CSVDMGQGAGETQYF. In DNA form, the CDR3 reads TGCAGCGTTGATATGGGACAGGGGGCGGGGGAGACCCAGTACTTC.

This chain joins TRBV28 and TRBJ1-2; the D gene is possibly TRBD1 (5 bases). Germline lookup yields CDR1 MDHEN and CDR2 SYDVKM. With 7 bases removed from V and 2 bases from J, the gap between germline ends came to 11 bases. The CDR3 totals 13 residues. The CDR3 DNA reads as TGTGCCAGCACTCGTGCAGGGAACTATGGCTACACCTTC. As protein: CASTRAGNYGYTF.

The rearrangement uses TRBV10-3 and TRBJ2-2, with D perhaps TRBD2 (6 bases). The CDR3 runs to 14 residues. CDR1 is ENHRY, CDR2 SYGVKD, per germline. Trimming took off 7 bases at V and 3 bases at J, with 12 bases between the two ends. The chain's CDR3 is CAIKAGMDTGELFF. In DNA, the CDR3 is TGTGCCATCAAGGCGGGGATGGACACCGGGGAGCTGTTTTTT.

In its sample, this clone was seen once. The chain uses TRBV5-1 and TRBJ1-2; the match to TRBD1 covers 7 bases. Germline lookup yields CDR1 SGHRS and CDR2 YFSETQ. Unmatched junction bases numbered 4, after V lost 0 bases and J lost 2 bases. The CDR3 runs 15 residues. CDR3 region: CASSLEGRGNYGYTF. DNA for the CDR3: TGCGCCAGCAGCTTGGAAGGCAGGGGGAACTATGGCTACACCTTC.

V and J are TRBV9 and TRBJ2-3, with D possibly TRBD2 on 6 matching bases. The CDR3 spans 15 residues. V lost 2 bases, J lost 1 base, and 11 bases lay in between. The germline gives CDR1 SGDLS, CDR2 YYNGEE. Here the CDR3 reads CASSVRGRGTDTQYF. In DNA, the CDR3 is TGTGCCAGCAGCGTCCGGGGGAGAGGCACAGATACGCAGTATTTT. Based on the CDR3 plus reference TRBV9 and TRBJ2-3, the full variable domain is DSGVTQTPKHLITATGQRVTLRCSPRSGDLSVYWYQQSLDQGLQFLIQYYNGEERAKGNILERFSAQQFPDLHSELNLSSLELGDSALYFCASSVRGRGTDTQYFGPGTRLTVL.

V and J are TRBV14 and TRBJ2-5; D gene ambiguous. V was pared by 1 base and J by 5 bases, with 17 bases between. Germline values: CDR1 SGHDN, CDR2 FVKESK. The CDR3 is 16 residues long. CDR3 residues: CASSQVEGLKRETQYF. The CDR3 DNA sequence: TGTGCCAGCAGCCAAGTCGAAGGTCTGAAGAGGGAGACCCAGTACTTC. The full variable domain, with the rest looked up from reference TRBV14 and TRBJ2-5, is EAGVTQFPSHSVIEKGQTVTLRCDPISGHDNLYWYRRVMGKEIKFLLHFVKESKQDESGMPNNRFLAERTGGTYSTLKVQPAELEDSGVYFCASSQVEGLKRETQYFGPGTRLLVL.

The CDR3, as DNA: TGTGCCAGCAGCCAAGCGGCAGGGAACGAGCAGTACTTC. Encoded protein: CASSQAAGNEQYF. The rearrangement uses TRBV4-2 and TRBJ2-7; D perhaps matches TRBD1 (5 bases). Germline V gene sequence: CDR1 LGHNA, CDR2 YNFKEQ. Trimming stripped 1 base from V and 5 bases from J, with 9 bases between. CDR3 length equals 13 residues.

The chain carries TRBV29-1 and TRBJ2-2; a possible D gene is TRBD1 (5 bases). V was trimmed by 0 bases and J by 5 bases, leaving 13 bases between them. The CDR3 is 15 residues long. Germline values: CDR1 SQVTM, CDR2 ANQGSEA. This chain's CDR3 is CSVEDPLGPTGELFF. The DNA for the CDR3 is TGCAGCGTTGAAGATCCTCTGGGGCCGACCGGGGAGCTGTTTTTT.

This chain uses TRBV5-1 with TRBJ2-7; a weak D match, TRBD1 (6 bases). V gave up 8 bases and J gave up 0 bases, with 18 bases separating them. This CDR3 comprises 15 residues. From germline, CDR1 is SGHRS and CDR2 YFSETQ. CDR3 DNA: TGCGCCAGAATGTCACAGGGCGAGAGCTCCTACGAGCAGTACTTC. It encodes CARMSQGESSYEQYF.

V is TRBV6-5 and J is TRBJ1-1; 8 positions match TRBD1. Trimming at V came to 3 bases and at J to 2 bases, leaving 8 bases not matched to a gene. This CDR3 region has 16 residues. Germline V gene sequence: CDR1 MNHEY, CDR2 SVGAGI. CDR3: CASSYSSTGVNTEAFF. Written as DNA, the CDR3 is TGTGCCAGCAGTTATTCCTCGACAGGGGTAAACACTGAAGCTTTCTTT.

The CDR3 coding sequence is TGTGCCAGTAGTATTAGGGCTAGCGGGAGAGGGGATGAGCAGTTCTTC. Its translation: CASSIRASGRGDEQFF. The rearrangement links TRBV19 to TRBJ2-1, with TRBD2 matching 10 bases. V trimming: 3 bases; J trimming: 8 bases; junction bases outside the gene matches: 10. CDR1 and CDR2 (germline): LNHDA, SQIVND (reference sequence). The CDR3 has 16 amino acids. The complete variable domain, with remaining parts taken from reference TRBV19 and TRBJ2-1, reads DGGITQSPKYLFRKEGQNVTLSCEQNLNHDAMYWYRQDPGQGLRLIYYSQIVNDFQKGDIAEGYSVSREKKESFPLTVTSAQKNPTAFYLCASSIRASGRGDEQFFGPGTRLTVL.